The 11 T cell receptor beta chains below come from one sample, sequenced in a study of blood T cell repertoires in COVID-19 (dated by TCRdb to about 2020). Library preparation used the immunoSEQ multiplex PCR assay. The clones in this table, taken by TCRdb from immuneACCESS, are in-frame only. Not every clone is retained; where verified, under half of the shortfall comes from an unresolved V gene, and the cause of the rest is unknown. This sample is represented by 300,000 to 500,000 clones; approximately 90% of them were singletons. The ten largest account for over 0.9% of the sample. Sequenced material: PBMCs or T cells enriched from blood (not recorded which). The origin of the receptors is a woman in her 30s with acute COVID-19.

CDR3 loop: CASSPTQRTVNYGYTF. DNA for the CDR3: TGCGCCAGCAGCCCGACTCAAAGGACTGTCAACTATGGCTACACCTTC. The chain employs TRBV4-1 and TRBJ1-2; D unclear. The CDR3 sequence is 16 residues long. Germline CDR1 is MGHRA and CDR2 is YSYEKL. Trimming took 4 bases from V and 2 from J, leaving 17 bases between them.

This sequence joins TRBV30 and TRBJ1-1; D is unresolved. Germline V gives CDR1 GTSNPN, CDR2 SVGIG (reference sequence). Deletions cut 0 bases from V and 3 bases from J, with 8 bases between. The CDR3 is 13 residues long. CDR3 loop: CAWSVRPDTEAFF. CDR3 DNA sequence: TGTGCCTGGAGTGTACGTCCAGACACTGAAGCTTTCTTT.

The V gene is TRBV7-2, the J gene TRBJ2-3; D gene unclear. Germline lookup yields CDR1 SGHTA and CDR2 FQGNSA. This CDR3 contains 15 residues. The germline V and J ends were trimmed by 5 bases and 6 bases, with 18 bases remaining between them. This CDR3 reads CASSPNGVTGDTQYF. The CDR3 DNA is TGTGCCAGCAGCCCGAACGGAGTAACGGGTGATACGCAGTATTTT.

The chain couples TRBV6-5 to TRBJ1-4, with 7 bases aligning to TRBD1. Germline CDR1 is MNHEY and CDR2 is SVGAGI. The CDR3 contains 11 residues. J gave up 8 bases and V 11 bases, and 5 bases lay outside the gene matches. The chain's CDR3 is CAGLTGEKLFF. The CDR3 nucleotides read TGTGCCGGATTGACAGGGGAAAAACTGTTTTTT.

The chain combines TRBV7-9 with TRBJ1-2; no reliable D call. Germline V lookup: CDR1 SEHNR, CDR2 FQNEAQ (reference sequence). V dropped 3 bases and J dropped 6 bases, with 11 bases sitting between them. This CDR3 contains 13 residues. CDR3 sequence reads: CASSFGSPNGYTF. In DNA, the CDR3 is TGTGCCAGCAGCTTTGGCAGTCCGAATGGCTACACCTTC.

The V call is TRBV9, the J call TRBJ2-2, with D perhaps TRBD1 (5 bases). The CDR3 is 13 residues long. The V end lost 3 bases, the J end lost 3 bases, and 6 bases lay between the germline ends. CDR1 is SGDLS, CDR2 YYNGEE, per germline. This CDR3 is CASSATDTGELFF. Written as DNA, the CDR3 is TGTGCCAGCAGCGCGACAGACACCGGGGAGCTGTTTTTT.

The J gene is TRBJ1-4, the V gene TRBV7-6; D is perhaps TRBD1 (5 bases). CDR3 size: 15 residues. CDR1 is SGHVS, CDR2 FNYEAQ, per germline. V shed 1 base and J shed 2 bases, with 8 bases lying between them. CDR3 coding DNA: TGTGCCAGCAGCTTAGAAGGGGCTACTAATGAAAAACTGTTTTTT. It codes for CASSLEGATNEKLFF.

The chain joins TRBV7-3 to TRBJ2-3, with 7 bases fitting TRBD2. Germline CDR1 reads SGHTA; CDR2 reads FQGTGA. Losses at the gene ends were 4 bases for V and 4 bases for J; bases not matched to a gene: 5. The CDR3 sequence is 14 residues long. DNA for the CDR3: TGTGCCAGCAGCTCCGCTAGCGGCGCAGATACGCAGTATTTT. Amino acids: CASSSASGADTQYF.

This clone occurred once. This rearrangement joins TRBV9 to TRBJ1-6; no firm D call. Trimming stripped 0 bases from V and 2 bases from J, with 9 bases between. Germline CDR1 SGDLS, CDR2 YYNGEE. CDR3 length: 16 residues. CDR3 sequence reads: CASSVDEEAYNSPLHF. In nucleotides, the CDR3 is TGTGCCAGCAGCGTAGACGAGGAAGCCTATAATTCACCCCTCCACTTT.

V and J are TRBV3-1 (or the pseudogene TRBV3-2) and TRBJ1-1; TRBD1 might be the D (6 bases). Germline assignment: CDR1 LGHDT and CDR2 YNNKEL (reference sequence). Trimming stripped 1 base from V and 0 bases from J, with 9 bases between. The CDR3 sequence is 15 residues long. Written as DNA, the CDR3 is TGTGCCAGCAGCCAAGGTGACAGGTTGAACACTGAAGCTTTCTTT. Protein sequence: CASSQGDRLNTEAFF.

This chain joins TRBV2 and TRBJ1-5, with D possibly TRBD1 on 6 matching bases. This CDR3 contains 15 residues. Trimming pared 5 bases from V and 6 bases from J, leaving 17 bases between. Germline CDR1 SNHLY, CDR2 FYNNEI. In nucleotides, the CDR3 is TGTGCCAGCAGTAAAACAGGGTCGTACACTCAGCCCCAGCATTTT. Its protein is CASSKTGSYTQPQHF.